This T cell receptor beta chain was identified in a study of cytomegalovirus exposure and HLA in healthy donors. Study results and caveats: A few V segments could not be told apart, such as TRBV6-2 and TRBV6-3, and were left out.

On this clone itself: As yet, its antigen is unknown.

V shed 0 bases, J shed 8 bases, and the junction held 8 bases outside the gene matches. CDR1 and CDR2 from the germline V gene are KGHSH and LQKENI. CDR3 length: 15 amino acids. 13 Jbeta primers and 60 Vbeta primers were used for the PCR. Measured with immunoSEQ multiplex PCR; TCRdb has only the in-frame clones, and not every one. The sample has fewer than 150,000 clones; around 79% are singletons. This chain uses TRBV18 with TRBJ2-3, with 7 bases aligning to TRBD2. Sequencing was done on a sample of PBMCs. The source is a male donor in good health and CMV-seronegative. CDR3 coding DNA: TGTGCCAGCTCACCACCGGGACTAAGGGAGGGTACGCAGTATTTT. It encodes CASSPPGLREGTQYF.